The 19 T cell receptor beta chains given below trace back to one sample, sequenced in a study of technical replicates of blood from several donors. The table came from immunoSEQ multiplex PCR; TCRdb's copy has only in-frame clones and leaves some out. Of about 81,000 clones listed, more than 90% were seen once; the top ten hold roughly 0.36%. The sequenced material came from T cells isolated from PBMCs. The receptors stem from a human donor in good health.

The chain couples TRBV11-2 to TRBJ2-7; TRBD2 might be the D (5 bases). This CDR3 comprises 13 residues. Germline V gene sequence: CDR1 SGHAT, CDR2 FQNNGV. V gave up 7 bases and J gave up 2 bases, with 12 bases separating them. The CDR3 sequence: CASTSLGTYEQYF. The CDR3 DNA reads as TGTGCCAGCACTAGCTTGGGCACCTACGAGCAGTACTTC.

The rearrangement joins TRBV18 to TRBJ2-7, with D unclear. The V gene lost 2 bases and the J gene lost 3 bases, with 14 bases spanning the gap. Germline assignment: CDR1 KGHSH and CDR2 LQKENI. CDR3 length equals 15 residues. In DNA form, the CDR3 reads TGTGCCAGCTCACCAGGAGTGGCTGCCGGCTACGAGCAGTACTTC. Its protein is CASSPGVAAGYEQYF.

The chain couples TRBV21-1 to TRBJ1-5. TRBV21-1 is labeled a pseudogene. The CDR3 covers 14 residues. The CDR3 sequence is CASSKARSNQPQHF. CDR3 DNA: TGTGCCAGCAGCAAAGCGAGGTCCAATCAGCCCCAGCATTTT.

The chain joins TRBV6-4 to TRBJ2-1, with 8 bases aligning to TRBD2. The CDR3 has 15 amino acids. V dropped 1 base and J dropped 8; count of bases not matched to a gene: 7. Germline-derived CDR1 and CDR2 are MRHNA and SNTAGT. The CDR3 sequence: CASSDYWTSIDEQFF. Here the CDR3 DNA reads TGTGCCAGCAGTGACTACTGGACTAGCATCGATGAGCAGTTCTTC.

The CDR3 region is CASSLSTGEETQYF. The CDR3 DNA reads as TGTGCCAGCAGTTTATCCACAGGGGAAGAGACCCAGTACTTC. This rearrangement joins TRBV28 to TRBJ2-5; 7 bases line up with TRBD1. CDR1 and CDR2 (germline): MDHEN, SYDVKM. The CDR3 loop spans 14 amino acids. The J segment lost 3 bases and the V segment lost 1 base, leaving 2 bases of the junction unmatched.

The chain combines TRBV29-1 with TRBJ2-1; 7 nucleotides align to TRBD1. CDR1 is SQVTM and CDR2 is ANQGSEA in the germline V gene. The CDR3 has 14 amino acids. After removal of 0 bases from V and 6 bases from J, the junction contained 5 bases not matched to a gene. The CDR3 sequence: CSVEDLQGINEQFF. The CDR3 DNA sequence: TGCAGCGTTGAAGACCTACAGGGGATCAATGAGCAGTTCTTC.

This clone was seen only a few times. V usage is TRBV7-8 and J usage is TRBJ2-7; 11 nucleotides agree with TRBD1. The CDR3 is 15 residues long. V was pared by 5 bases and J by 3 bases, with 6 bases of the junction left unmatched. Per the germline V gene, CDR1 is SGHVS and CDR2 is FQNEAQ. Written as DNA, the CDR3 is TGTGCCAGCAGCACCCGGACAGGGGGCGGCTACGAGCAGTACTTC. It codes for CASSTRTGGGYEQYF. The complete variable domain, with remaining parts taken from reference TRBV7-8 and TRBJ2-7, reads GAGVSQSPRYKVAKRGQDVALRCDPISGHVSLFWYQQALGQGPEFLTYFQNEAQLDKSGLPSDRFFAERPEGSVSTLKIQRTQQEDSAVYLCASSTRTGGGYEQYFGPGTRLTVT.

V gene TRBV12-5 combines with J gene TRBJ2-3, with 8 bases fitting TRBD2. Germline CDR1 reads LGHNT; CDR2 reads FRNRAP. The trim removed 4 bases at V and 1 base at J, leaving 1 base unmatched. The CDR3 sequence is 14 residues long. The CDR3 protein is CASGSSGRTDTQYF. In DNA form, the CDR3 reads TGTGCTAGTGGTTCTAGCGGGCGCACAGATACGCAGTATTTT.

This chain connects TRBV28 to TRBJ1-1; D may be TRBD1 (6 bases). This CDR3 has 15 amino acids. The germline V and J ends were trimmed by 5 bases and 0 bases, with 13 bases remaining between them. In germline, CDR1 is MDHEN, CDR2 SYDVKM. The CDR3 bases are TGTGCCAGCAGTATATCCCGACAGGTGAACACTGAAGCTTTCTTT. Translating it yields CASSISRQVNTEAFF.

The rearrangement links TRBV11-2 to TRBJ1-4; 8 nucleotides agree with TRBD1. V gave up 5 bases and J gave up 7 bases; unmatched junction bases: 6. The CDR3 is 14 residues long. Germline V CDR1 and CDR2: SGHAT, FQNNGV. The CDR3 DNA is TGTGCCAGCAGCACGACAGGGGAACGTGAAAAACTGTTTTTT. Its protein product is CASSTTGEREKLFF. Variable domain in full (rest from reference TRBV11-2 and TRBJ1-4): EAGVAQSPRYKIIEKRQSVAFWCNPISGHATLYWYQQILGQGPKLLIQFQNNGVVDDSQLPKDRFSAERLKGVDSTLKIQPAKLEDSAVYLCASSTTGEREKLFFGSGTQLSVL.

The chain couples TRBV28 to TRBJ2-5; 11 bases are shared with TRBD2. V shed 4 bases, J shed 6 bases, and the junction held 10 bases outside the gene matches. The CDR3 has 16 residues. Germline CDR1 reads MDHEN; CDR2 reads SYDVKM. In DNA, the CDR3 is TGTGCCAGCAGTTCCTGGGGTAGCGGGAGGGCACAGACCCAGTACTTC. This sequence encodes CASSSWGSGRAQTQYF.

The V gene is TRBV5-1, the J gene TRBJ2-7; D is undetermined. Germline V gene lookup returns CDR1 SGHRS and CDR2 YFSETQ. There are 14 residues in the CDR3. V was pared by 0 bases and J by 7 bases, with 14 bases between. The CDR3 spells CASSLGPHSREQYF. Here the CDR3 DNA reads TGCGCCAGCAGCTTGGGTCCCCACAGCAGGGAGCAGTACTTC.

The chain links TRBV7-8 to TRBJ2-2; 7 nucleotides match TRBD1. The V gene end was trimmed by 3 bases and the J gene end by 7 bases; junction bases not matched to a gene: 14. This CDR3 has 17 amino acids. CDR1 SGHVS and CDR2 FQNEAQ come from the germline V gene. The CDR3 nucleotides are TGTGCCAGCAGCTTCCTTAGATTCGACAGGGCAAACGGGGAGCTGTTTTTT. Its translation: CASSFLRFDRANGELFF.

The chain is built from TRBV5-1 and TRBJ1-1, with 10 positions matching TRBD1. The germline CDR1 and CDR2 sequences are SGHRS and YFSETQ. V lost 2 bases and J lost 4; bases outside the gene matches: 5. CDR3 length: 15 amino acids. The CDR3 spells CASSLWTGGGTEAFF. CDR3 DNA: TGCGCCAGCAGCTTATGGACAGGGGGAGGCACTGAAGCTTTCTTT.

The V call is TRBV11-3, the J call TRBJ2-1; TRBD2 matches at 8 bases. V lost 3 bases and J lost 6; bases outside the gene matches: 7. Germline V gene lookup returns CDR1 SGHNT and CDR2 YENEEA. The CDR3 has 15 amino acids. CDR3 sequence: CASSLTGGPINEQFF. DNA of the CDR3: TGTGCCAGCAGCTTGACGGGAGGGCCGATCAATGAGCAGTTCTTC.

The chain joins TRBV5-1 to TRBJ2-2; 9 bases are a match to TRBD2. The CDR3 runs 16 residues. With 3 bases clipped from V and 3 bases from J, the junction kept 6 bases outside the gene matches. The germline V gene has CDR1 SGHRS and CDR2 YFSETQ. CDR3 sequence reads: CASSSRASGDTGELFF. The CDR3 bases are TGCGCCAGCAGCTCGAGAGCTAGCGGGGACACCGGGGAGCTGTTTTTT.

The V and J genes are TRBV4-2 and TRBJ2-1, with D possibly being TRBD2 (6 bases). CDR3 length: 15 amino acids. CDR1 is LGHNA and CDR2 is YNFKEQ in the germline V gene. Trimming pared 4 bases from V and 9 bases from J, leaving 19 bases between. CDR3 coding DNA: TGTGCCAGCAGCCCGCCGGGACTTCCAAGAGGTGAGCAGTTCTTC. Protein product: CASSPPGLPRGEQFF.

The rearrangement joins TRBV10-3 to TRBJ1-1; no firm D call. V was trimmed by 9 bases and J by 7 bases, leaving 15 bases between them. Germline CDR1 reads ENHRY; CDR2 reads SYGVKD. The CDR3 length is 12 residues. CDR3: CAMNSGGLEAFF. The CDR3 nucleotides are TGTGCCATGAACTCCGGAGGTCTTGAAGCTTTCTTT.

The chain uses TRBV28 and TRBJ2-1, with 7 bases fitting TRBD1. Germline values: CDR1 MDHEN, CDR2 SYDVKM. The CDR3 covers 16 residues. Losses at the gene ends were 3 bases for V and 3 bases for J; bases not matched to a gene: 8. The CDR3, as DNA: TGTGCCAGCAGTTTCCCGGGACAGCCACTCTACAATGAGCAGTTCTTC. It is translated as CASSFPGQPLYNEQFF.